The 22 T cell receptor beta chains below come from one sample, sequenced in a study of blood T cell repertoires in COVID-19. TCRdb keeps only in-frame clones here, not all; method: immunoSEQ multiplex PCR. The sample contains around 130,000 clones, 85% to 90% of which appear only once. Sequenced input: peripheral blood. The receptors stem from a man in his forties or fifties with active or convalescent COVID-19.

V is TRBV18 and J is TRBJ2-7; D may be TRBD1 (6 bases). With 1 base removed from V and 2 bases from J, the gap between germline ends came to 15 bases. Germline CDR1 is KGHSH and CDR2 is LQKENI. This CDR3 is 16 amino acids long. Here the CDR3 DNA reads TGTGCCAGCTCACCACAGCCGGGACAATCTCCCTACGAGCAGTACTTC. Translated: CASSPQPGQSPYEQYF.

The chain recombines TRBV10-2 with TRBJ2-3, with a tentative D call TRBD1 (5 bases). The CDR3 has 17 residues. Germline loops: CDR1 WSHSY, CDR2 SAAADI. Trimming removed 3 bases from V and 3 bases from J, with 19 bases in between. This CDR3 is CASSEFGAGSWTDTQYF. CDR3 in DNA: TGCGCCAGCAGTGAATTTGGGGCAGGAAGTTGGACAGATACGCAGTATTTT.

This rearrangement joins TRBV2 to TRBJ1-5; the D is unclear. This CDR3 has 15 residues. CDR1 and CDR2 (germline): SNHLY, FYNNEI. The V gene lost 7 bases and the J gene lost 4 bases, with 17 bases spanning the gap. DNA for the CDR3: TGTGCCAGCACCAGACTACGGGCGCCGAATCAGCCCCAGCATTTT. The encoded protein is CASTRLRAPNQPQHF. The full variable domain, its missing parts supplied by reference TRBV2 and TRBJ1-5, is EPEVTQTPSHQVTQMGQEVILRCVPISNHLYFYWYRQILGQKVEFLVSFYNNEISEKSEIFDDQFSVERPDGSNFTLKIRSTKLEDSAMYFCASTRLRAPNQPQHFGDGTRLSIL.

Worth noting for this clone: Distinct nucleotide sequences in the sample also encode this CDR3. The rearrangement joins TRBV29-1 to TRBJ1-2, with TRBD1 matching over 9 bases. Germline CDR1 SQVTM, CDR2 ANQGSEA. J gave up 7 bases and V 6 bases, and 3 bases lay outside the gene matches. The CDR3 covers 11 residues. CDR3 protein: CSVGQGSGYTF. The CDR3 nucleotides are TGCAGCGTGGGACAGGGTTCTGGCTACACCTTC.

This sequence joins TRBV6-2 or TRBV6-3 and TRBJ1-6; 8 bases align to TRBD1. Trimming at V came to 5 bases and at J to 7 bases, leaving 4 bases not matched to a gene. The germline CDR1 and CDR2 sequences are MNHEY and SVGEGT. The CDR3 consists of 14 residues. This CDR3 is CASSPGTGNSPLHF. The CDR3 DNA reads as TGTGCCAGCAGTCCAGGGACAGGAAATTCACCCCTCCACTTT.

The CDR3 is CASSTRQGLYEKLFF. The CDR3 nucleotides read TGTGCCAGTAGTACGCGACAGGGTCTTTATGAAAAACTGTTTTTT. V usage is TRBV19 and J usage is TRBJ1-4; 7 bases align to TRBD1. CDR3 length: 15 residues. Germline CDR1 LNHDA, CDR2 SQIVND (reference sequence). The trim removed 4 bases at V and 6 bases at J, leaving 8 bases unmatched.

V and J are TRBV27 and TRBJ2-1, with TRBD1 matching over 8 bases. The J segment lost 9 bases and the V segment lost 5 bases, leaving 12 bases of the junction unmatched. The CDR3 consists of 15 residues. CDR1 and CDR2 from the germline V gene are MNHEY and SMNVEV (reference sequence). The CDR3 sequence is CASSLRTGMGGEQFF. CDR3 sequence (DNA): TGTGCCAGCAGTCTAAGGACAGGGATGGGTGGTGAGCAGTTCTTC.

The count of this clone is one. The rearrangement joins TRBV5-1 to TRBJ2-3; 7 bases are a match to TRBD2. The CDR3 totals 16 residues. The germline V gene encodes CDR1 SGHRS and CDR2 YFSETQ. The junction had 5 bases not matched to a gene; V was cut back by 0 bases and J by 1 base. The CDR3 DNA sequence: TGCGCCAGCAGCTTGGCGCCCACTAGCGGCACAGATACGCAGTATTTT. It translates to CASSLAPTSGTDTQYF. The whole variable domain, filled in from reference TRBV5-1 and TRBJ2-3, reads KAGVTQTPRYLIKTRGQQVTLSCSPISGHRSVSWYQQTPGQGLQFLFEYFSETQRNKGNFPGRFSGRQFSNSRSEMNVSTLELGDSALYLCASSLAPTSGTDTQYFGPGTRLTVL.

V is TRBV19 and J is TRBJ2-6; D gene ambiguous. CDR1 LNHDA and CDR2 SQIVND come from the germline V gene (reference sequence). This CDR3 has 15 residues. The V and J ends lost 1 base and 2 bases respectively, with 6 bases between them. The CDR3 DNA follows: TGTGCCAGTAGTATAGGAGGTGCTGGGGCCAACGTCCTGACTTTC. Encoded protein: CASSIGGAGANVLTF.

This clone was seen just once. This rearrangement joins TRBV2 to TRBJ2-3; D may be TRBD2 (5 bases). The CDR3 totals 13 residues. From germline, CDR1 is SNHLY and CDR2 FYNNEI. Between the trimmed V and J ends, which lost 8 bases and 6 bases, there was a span of 15 bases. This CDR3 is CASGLTFTDTQYF. The CDR3 DNA is TGTGCCAGCGGACTTACGTTCACGGATACGCAGTATTTT.

V gene TRBV2 combines with J gene TRBJ1-4; D gene unclear. Per the germline V gene, CDR1 is SNHLY and CDR2 is FYNNEI. V was pared by 6 bases and J by 0 bases, with 11 bases between. This CDR3 region has 15 residues. As DNA, the CDR3 is TGTGCCAGCAGAACGAGTACGGCAACTAATGAAAAACTGTTTTTT. Translating it yields CASRTSTATNEKLFF.

The chain recombines TRBV5-4 with TRBJ1-3, with 12 nucleotides matching TRBD1. Unmatched junction bases numbered 9, after V lost 7 bases and J lost 4 bases. Germline V gene sequence: CDR1 SGHNT, CDR2 YYREEE (reference sequence). The CDR3 covers 16 residues. CDR3: CASGTGGLRSGNTIYF. The CDR3 region has the DNA TGTGCCAGCGGGACAGGGGGCCTAAGATCGGGAAACACCATATATTTT. Complete variable domain (other parts from reference TRBV5-4 and TRBJ1-3): ETGVTQSPTHLIKTRGQQVTLRCSSQSGHNTVSWYQQALGQGPQFIFQYYREEENGRGNFPPRFSGLQFPNYSSELNVNALELDDSALYLCASGTGGLRSGNTIYFGEGSWLTVV.

V gene TRBV30 combines with J gene TRBJ1-2, with TRBD1 matching over 9 bases. V shed 2 bases, J shed 8 bases, and the junction held 9 bases outside the gene matches. The CDR3 is 14 residues long. Germline CDR1 reads GTSNPN; CDR2 reads SVGIG (reference sequence). CDR3 DNA sequence: TGTGCCTGGAGTACCTCCGGACAGGGGTCCGGCTACACCTTC. It encodes CAWSTSGQGSGYTF.

V and J are TRBV5-1 and TRBJ2-5, with TRBD1 matching 7 bases. This CDR3 region has 15 residues. CDR1 and CDR2 (germline): SGHRS, YFSETQ. V lost 4 bases to trimming and J lost 5 bases; unmatched junction nucleotides: 11. CDR3 residues: CASSQETGFLETQYF. In DNA, the CDR3 is TGCGCCAGCAGCCAAGAGACAGGGTTTCTGGAGACCCAGTACTTC. The whole variable domain, filled in from reference TRBV5-1 and TRBJ2-5, reads KAGVTQTPRYLIKTRGQQVTLSCSPISGHRSVSWYQQTPGQGLQFLFEYFSETQRNKGNFPGRFSGRQFSNSRSEMNVSTLELGDSALYLCASSQETGFLETQYFGPGTRLLVL.

The CDR3 reads CATSDPGVGGNQPQHF. The DNA of the CDR3 is TGTGCCACCAGTGATCCGGGAGTTGGCGGAAATCAGCCCCAGCATTTT. The chain is built from TRBV24-1 and TRBJ1-5; D remains ambiguous. This CDR3 contains 16 residues. The germline V and J ends were trimmed by 3 bases and 4 bases, with 15 bases remaining between them. The V gene's germline CDR1 is KGHDR and CDR2 SFDVKD.

The chain employs TRBV27 and TRBJ1-5, with a tentative D call TRBD1 (5 bases). CDR3 length: 16 amino acids. Germline CDR1 is MNHEY and CDR2 is SMNVEV (reference sequence). Trimming took 1 base from V and 7 from J, leaving 17 bases between them. The DNA for the CDR3 is TGTGCCAGCAGTTTATTGGGGGGGGTGGAGGGACAGCCCCAGCATTTT. Translated, it gives CASSLLGGVEGQPQHF.

The V gene is TRBV9, the J gene TRBJ2-2; 10 positions match TRBD1. V lost 2 bases and J lost 4; bases outside the gene matches: 5. Germline CDR1 and CDR2: SGDLS and YYNGEE. This CDR3 contains 16 residues. CDR3 DNA: TGTGCCAGCAGCGTCGGGACAGGGGTCCTCACCGGGGAGCTGTTTTTT. Amino acid sequence: CASSVGTGVLTGELFF. Full variable domain (outside the CDR3, taken from reference TRBV9 and TRBJ2-2): DSGVTQTPKHLITATGQRVTLRCSPRSGDLSVYWYQQSLDQGLQFLIQYYNGEERAKGNILERFSAQQFPDLHSELNLSSLELGDSALYFCASSVGTGVLTGELFFGEGSRLTVL.

The rearrangement joins TRBV15 to TRBJ2-7, with 12 bases aligning to TRBD1. The junction had 12 bases not matched to a gene; V was cut back by 0 bases and J by 6 bases. Germline-derived CDR1 and CDR2 are LNHNV and YYDKDF (reference sequence). The CDR3 spans 18 residues. The CDR3 here is CATSRDSGQGALLSEQYF. CDR3 bases: TGTGCCACCAGCAGAGACTCGGGACAGGGGGCGCTCTTATCCGAGCAGTACTTC. Full variable domain (rest looked up from reference TRBV15 and TRBJ2-7): DAMVIQNPRYQVTQFGKPVTLSCSQTLNHNVMYWYQQKSSQAPKLLFHYYDKDFNNEADTPDNFQSRRPNTSFCFLDIRSPGLGDTAMYLCATSRDSGQGALLSEQYFGPGTRLTVT.

This clone was seen a handful of times. The chain couples TRBV19 to TRBJ1-5; TRBD1 might be the D (6 bases). V lost 5 bases and J lost 1, with 15 bases in between. The CDR3 is made up of 16 amino acids. Germline V gene data show CDR1 as LNHDA and CDR2 as SQIVND (reference sequence). CDR3 residues: CASSPGVEKSNQPQHF. The CDR3 bases are TGTGCCAGTAGTCCAGGGGTGGAGAAGAGCAATCAGCCCCAGCATTTT.

V and J are TRBV3-1 (or the pseudogene TRBV3-2) and TRBJ1-6, with D possibly TRBD1 on 5 matching bases. This CDR3 spans 15 amino acids. The germline gives CDR1 LGHDT, CDR2 YNNKEL (reference sequence). V dropped 2 bases and J dropped 8 bases, with 13 bases sitting between them. As DNA, the CDR3 is TGTGCCAGCAGCCAAAACCTGCTGACAGATTCACCCCTCCACTTT. Translating gives CASSQNLLTDSPLHF.

V gene TRBV29-1 combines with J gene TRBJ1-2; the D is unclear. Deletions cut 7 bases from V and 4 bases from J, with 16 bases between. CDR3 length equals 13 residues. Looked up from germline, CDR1 is SQVTM and CDR2 is ANQGSEA. The CDR3 reads CSAQERGGYGYTF. Here the CDR3 DNA reads TGCAGCGCCCAGGAGCGGGGAGGCTATGGCTACACCTTC.

The gene calls are TRBV19 and TRBJ1-4, with D hard to call. V was pared by 4 bases and J by 0 bases, with 15 bases between. The CDR3 sequence is 17 residues long. CDR1 and CDR2 from the germline V gene are LNHDA and SQIVND (reference sequence). The CDR3 nucleotides are TGTGCCAGTAGTACCCTCCGGGAGACTGCAACTAATGAAAAACTGTTTTTT. Protein product: CASSTLRETATNEKLFF.